Listed below are T cell receptor beta chains from one sample, sequenced in a study of human T cells and chemical hapten exposure. Each CDR3 protein gets one entry after TCRdb re-called the RACE reads with MiXCR. The table includes over 85,000 distinct CDR3 sequences, 12% detected once. The sequenced sample was whole blood, obtained in connection with sensitization to the hapten diphenylcyclopropenone (DPC). Receptors originate from a woman in her thirties or forties with alopecia areata. Some clones in this sample may be carry-over from other donors' samples. CDR3s include the opening cysteine and the closing phenylalanine or tryptophan. Fields, in order: D gene, J gene, clone size, V gene, CDR3 protein, CDR3 DNA. A D gene is named only where the DNA matches it firmly. Expanded clones get a size class; other rows say once, few or many, or leave the size out.

d_gene: .; j_gene: TRBJ1-5; abundance: many; v_gene: TRBV18; CDR3aa: CASSPPLSNQPQHF; CDR3nt: TGTGCCAGCTCACCACCACTTAGCAATCAGCCCCAGCATTTT
d_gene: .; j_gene: TRBJ2-3; abundance: many; v_gene: TRBV7-2; CDR3aa: CASNRPGDTQYF; CDR3nt: TGTGCCAGCAACCGGCCTGGCGATACGCAGTATTTT
d_gene: TRBD2; j_gene: TRBJ2-3; abundance: .; v_gene: TRBV30; CDR3aa: CAWSVIGTSGRARADTQYF; CDR3nt: TGTGCCTGGAGTGTAATAGGGACTAGCGGGAGGGCCCGTGCAGATACGCAGTATTTT
d_gene: .; j_gene: TRBJ2-3; abundance: .; v_gene: TRBV7-3; CDR3aa: CASSPLPGDTQYF; CDR3nt: TGTGCCAGCAGCCCACTCCCGGGAGATACGCAGTATTTT
d_gene: .; j_gene: TRBJ1-5; abundance: .; v_gene: TRBV19; CDR3aa: CASSMVRTGNQPQHF; CDR3nt: TGTGCCAGTAGTATGGTCCGGACAGGCAATCAGCCCCAGCATTTT
d_gene: .; j_gene: TRBJ2-3; abundance: .; v_gene: TRBV20-1; CDR3aa: CSASGEEGTDTQYF; CDR3nt: TGCAGTGCTAGCGGGGAGGAGGGCACAGATACGCAGTATTTT
d_gene: .; j_gene: TRBJ2-3; abundance: .; v_gene: TRBV6-2/TRBV6-3; CDR3aa: CASSYSIGADTQYF; CDR3nt: TGTGCCAGCAGTTACTCGATAGGGGCAGATACGCAGTATTTT
d_gene: .; j_gene: TRBJ1-3; abundance: .; v_gene: TRBV15; CDR3aa: CATSRDRVSGNTIYF; CDR3nt: TGTGCCACCAGCAGAGACCGGGTTAGTGGAAACACCATATATTTT
d_gene: .; j_gene: TRBJ2-1; abundance: few; v_gene: TRBV20-1; CDR3aa: CSVIRRSSYNEQFF; CDR3nt: TGCAGTGTTATCCGGAGGAGCTCCTACAATGAGCAGTTCTTC
d_gene: TRBD2; j_gene: TRBJ2-5; abundance: many; v_gene: TRBV6-2/TRBV6-3; CDR3aa: CASRQWTSGQETQYF; CDR3nt: TGTGCCAGCAGACAATGGACTAGCGGACAAGAGACCCAGTACTTC
d_gene: .; j_gene: TRBJ1-2; abundance: .; v_gene: TRBV29-1; CDR3aa: CSVKTMTALGYTF; CDR3nt: TGCAGCGTTAAAACTATGACAGCGCTCGGCTACACCTTC
d_gene: .; j_gene: TRBJ2-2; abundance: many; v_gene: TRBV24-1; CDR3aa: CATMRAQNTGELFF; CDR3nt: TGTGCCACCATGAGGGCCCAGAACACCGGGGAGCTGTTTTTT
d_gene: TRBD2; j_gene: TRBJ2-1; abundance: few; v_gene: TRBV7-6; CDR3aa: CASSLVLAVRNEQFF; CDR3nt: TGTGCCAGCAGCTTAGTCCTAGCGGTACGCAATGAGCAGTTCTTC